The sequence of this T cell receptor (beta chain) was determined in a study of neurological immune-mediated disorders. The wider study: Of the approximately 34 patients with multiple sclerosis, about 31 had relapsing-remitting MS, whereas the remaining 3 had secondary progressive MS. Study-wide findings and caveats: The multiple sclerosis repertoire cluster showed no association with any clinical or MRI feature. The authors stated that larger cohorts are needed.

The cDNA was produced through 5'RACE with 10-nucleotide random UMIs. MiXCR, applied by TCRdb to the 5' RACE reads, yields one record per CDR3 protein. The data contain 65,000 to 80,000 distinct CDR3 sequences, 4.5% to 5.5% of them singletons. This clonotype was counted ten times or more. Its specificity is unknown. The sequenced material came from PBMCs. This receptor was obtained from a woman aged 70-85 years with multiple sclerosis.

In nucleotides, the CDR3 is TGCGCCAGCAGGACCGGACAGCAAGAGACCCAGTACTTC. Translation gives CASRTGQQETQYF. The genes are TRBV5-1 and TRBJ2-5; TRBD1 is a possible D gene (6 bases). The germline V gene has CDR1 SGHRS and CDR2 YFSETQ. V lost 5 bases and J lost 2, with 10 bases in between. The CDR3 runs to 13 residues.